A single sample is the source of the 29 T cell receptor beta chains below, sequenced in a study of T cells after yellow fever vaccination. Using its own MiXCR run on the 5' RACE reads, TCRdb lists one record per CDR3 protein. The data contain roughly 150,000 distinct CDR3 sequences, about 6.2% of them singletons. The sample in question was CD4+ T cells sorted from PBMCs, obtained 10 days after the yellow fever booster vaccination. These receptors were obtained from a man aged 25-45 years who received the YFV17D yellow fever vaccine.

This clonotype was counted ten times or more. The CDR3 protein is CASRQSSYNSPLHF. The CDR3 DNA sequence: TGTGCCAGCAGACAGAGCTCCTATAATTCACCCCTCCACTTT. The genes are TRBV6-5 and TRBJ1-6; the D is unclear. Per germline, CDR1 MNHEY and CDR2 SVGAGI. Trimming took off 6 bases at V and 0 bases at J, with 6 bases between the two ends. The CDR3 loop spans 14 amino acids.

The rearrangement uses TRBV18 and TRBJ2-5, with 8 bases lining up with TRBD1. This CDR3 has 14 amino acids. The V and J ends lost 0 bases and 9 bases, in that order; junction bases with no gene match: 6. CDR1 and CDR2 (germline): KGHSH, LQKENI. CDR3 coding DNA: TGTGCCAGCTCACCACCGCCACAGGGGGTGCCCCAGTACTTC. This encodes CASSPPPQGVPQYF.

This clonotype was counted ten times or more. V is TRBV7-2 and J is TRBJ2-5, with D uncertain. The CDR3 loop spans 11 amino acids. Germline CDR1 and CDR2: SGHTA and FQGNSA. With 5 bases removed from V and 6 bases from J, the gap between germline ends came to 7 bases. The CDR3: CASSQGKTQYF. The CDR3 DNA follows: TGTGCCAGCAGCCAAGGAAAGACCCAGTACTTC.

This clonotype was detected many times. This sequence joins TRBV7-9 and TRBJ2-4, with TRBD2 identical over 10 bases. Germline values: CDR1 SEHNR, CDR2 FQNEAQ (reference sequence). With 1 base clipped from V and 2 bases from J, the junction kept 2 bases outside the gene matches. CDR3 length: 16 residues. The CDR3 DNA sequence: TGTGCCAGCAGCTTAGGGACTAGCGGTTCCAAAAACATTCAGTACTTC. Translating gives CASSLGTSGSKNIQYF.

CDR3: CSARDPRSGRANYNEQFF. In nucleotides, the CDR3 is TGCAGTGCTAGAGACCCCCGAAGCGGGAGGGCCAACTACAATGAGCAGTTCTTC. This chain links TRBV20-1 with TRBJ2-1, with 10 bases fitting TRBD2. V lost 0 bases to trimming and J lost 3 bases; unmatched junction nucleotides: 11. CDR1 DFQATT and CDR2 SNEGSKA come from the germline V gene (reference sequence). This CDR3 contains 18 residues.

In this sample, this clonotype turned up many times. This sequence joins TRBV6-5 and TRBJ2-7; 11 nucleotides align to TRBD1. Germline loops: CDR1 MNHEY, CDR2 SVGAGI. Losses at the gene ends were 3 bases for V and 3 bases for J; bases not matched to a gene: 4. The length of the CDR3 is 15 residues. The CDR3 sequence: CASSYSGQGVYEQYF. DNA for the CDR3: TGTGCCAGCAGTTATTCGGGACAGGGGGTCTACGAGCAGTACTTC.

This clonotype was observed many times. The J gene is TRBJ2-1, the V gene TRBV20-1; D might be TRBD2 (5 bases). This CDR3 spans 16 amino acids. V was pared by 1 base and J by 2 bases, with 15 bases between. Germline V gene sequence: CDR1 DFQATT, CDR2 SNEGSKA (reference sequence). The chain's CDR3 is CSARVRNSVAYNEQFF. The CDR3 region has the DNA TGCAGTGCTAGAGTAAGGAATAGCGTTGCCTACAATGAGCAGTTCTTC.

This clonotype was detected many times. The J gene is TRBJ2-7, the V gene TRBV11-2, with a weak D call TRBD1 (6 bases). CDR1 and CDR2 (germline): SGHAT, FQNNGV. Trimming removed 0 bases at V and 7 bases at J, with 10 bases between. This CDR3 contains 13 residues. The CDR3 protein is CASSLDNRVEQYF. The CDR3 nucleotides read TGTGCCAGCAGCTTAGATAACAGGGTTGAGCAGTACTTC.

This clonotype was recorded at least ten times. The J gene is TRBJ1-1, the V gene TRBV18; 8 nucleotides align to TRBD1. The CDR3 is 17 residues long. V shed 3 bases, J shed 2 bases, and the junction held 11 bases outside the gene matches. CDR1 KGHSH and CDR2 LQKENI come from the germline V gene. The chain's CDR3 is CASSPFRGQAINTEAFF. CDR3 DNA: TGTGCCAGCTCACCTTTTAGGGGACAGGCGATCAACACTGAAGCTTTCTTT.

This clonotype turned up a few times. The chain uses TRBV7-9 and TRBJ2-1; TRBD1 or TRBD2 may be the D gene (5 bases each). The ends were cut back, 5 bases at V and 15 bases at J, with 14 bases in the middle. The CDR3 loop spans 11 amino acids. Germline V gene lookup returns CDR1 SEHNR and CDR2 FQNEAQ (reference sequence). The CDR3 region is CASSPRDQPFF. CDR3 nucleotide sequence: TGTGCCAGCAGCCCTCGGGACCAGCCGTTCTTC.

This clonotype was seen ten or more times. This chain joins TRBV6-1 and TRBJ1-3, with TRBD1 matching 8 bases. CDR3 size: 15 residues. Germline lookup yields CDR1 MNHNS and CDR2 SASEGT. J was trimmed by 4 bases and V by 6 bases; bases with no gene match: 8. The CDR3 DNA reads as TGTGCCAGCAGGCACACAGGGGGTTCGGGAAACACCATATATTTT. Its protein product is CASRHTGGSGNTIYF.

In its sample, this clonotype was seen many times. The rearrangement uses TRBV29-1 and TRBJ2-5; D might be TRBD1 (5 bases). Between the trimmed V and J ends, which lost 4 bases and 4 bases, there was a span of 10 bases. This CDR3 is 12 amino acids long. Germline-derived CDR1 and CDR2 are SQVTM and ANQGSEA. CDR3 residues: CSVVRGSETQYF. Written as DNA, the CDR3 is TGCAGCGTTGTAAGGGGTTCAGAGACCCAGTACTTC. Together with reference TRBV29-1 and TRBJ2-5, the CDR3 gives the full variable domain: SAVISQKPSRDICQRGTSLTIQCQVDSQVTMMFWYRQQPGQSLTLIATANQGSEATYESGFVIDKFPISRPNLTFSTLTVSNMSPEDSSIYLCSVVRGSETQYFGPGTRLLVL.

This clonotype was found many times. Its ends do not fully match the called genes, so a read error is possible. The chain has TRBV12-3 or TRBV12-4 and TRBJ2-7; 9 nucleotides line up with TRBD2. The CDR3 totals 12 residues. The CDR3 bases are TGTGCCAGCAGTTTAGTCGGACTAGCGAGTGACTTC. It encodes CASSLVGLASDF.

The chain links TRBV20-1 to TRBJ2-7; D possibly uses TRBD1 or TRBD2 (5 bases each). Trimming shortened V by 1 base and J by 6 bases, and 13 bases separated the two germline ends. The length of the CDR3 is 13 residues. From germline, CDR1 is DFQATT and CDR2 SNEGSKA (reference sequence). The CDR3 coding sequence is TGCAGTGCTAGAGTGGCCGGGGCCGGCGAGCAGTACTTC. Protein sequence: CSARVAGAGEQYF.

V gene TRBV18 combines with J gene TRBJ2-5; 7 bases map to TRBD1. Germline CDR1 is KGHSH and CDR2 is LQKENI. The CDR3 length is 17 residues. J lost 1 base, V lost 0 bases, and 8 bases had no gene match. The CDR3 loop is CASSPPGAWTGQETQYF. As DNA, the CDR3 is TGTGCCAGCTCACCACCGGGGGCTTGGACAGGCCAAGAGACCCAGTACTTC. Full variable domain (remainder filled in from reference TRBV18 and TRBJ2-5): NAGVMQNPRHLVRRRGQEARLRCSPMKGHSHVYWYRQLPEEGLKFMVYLQKENIIDESGMPKERFSAEFPKEGPSILRIQQVVRGDSAAYFCASSPPGAWTGQETQYFGPGTRLLVL.

This clonotype came up once. One base away lies a much larger clone, so this may be a sequencing read error. The rearrangement links TRBV5-1 to TRBJ2-1; TRBD1 is a possible D gene (6 bases). This CDR3 spans 14 amino acids. Deletions cut 1 base from V and 7 bases from J, with 12 bases between. Per germline, CDR1 SGHRS and CDR2 YFSETQ. The chain's CDR3 is CASSLMGARNEQFF. CDR3 DNA sequence: TGCGCCAGCAGCTTGATGGGGGCGCGGAATGAGCAGTTCTTC. Filled out from reference TRBV5-1 and TRBJ2-1, the complete variable domain reads KAGVTQTPRYLIKTRGQQVTLSCSPISGHRSVSWYQQTPGQGLQFLFEYFSETQRNKGNFPGRFSGRQFSNSRSEMNVSTLELGDSALYLCASSLMGARNEQFFGPGTRLTVL.

This clonotype has at least ten counts. The chain couples TRBV3-1 to TRBJ1-2; D is uncertain. CDR3 size: 14 residues. Germline values: CDR1 LGHDT, CDR2 YNNKEL (reference sequence). V lost 0 bases and J 8 bases, leaving 13 bases between the germline ends. This CDR3 is CASSQDRTYRGYTF. The CDR3 region has the DNA TGTGCCAGCAGCCAAGATCGAACCTACAGAGGCTACACCTTC.

This clonotype showed up many times. The rearrangement links TRBV27 to TRBJ1-5; D might be TRBD1 (6 bases). The CDR3 runs 18 residues. The germline gives CDR1 MNHEY, CDR2 SMNVEV (reference sequence). Trimming removed 5 bases at V and 4 bases at J, with 24 bases between. The CDR3 loop reads CASSPGWGSGAINQPQHF. Written as DNA, the CDR3 is TGTGCCAGCAGTCCGGGGTGGGGGTCGGGGGCGATAAATCAGCCCCAGCATTTT.

This clonotype appeared many times. J is TRBJ2-7 and V is TRBV11-2; 12 bases line up with TRBD2. The germline V gene has CDR1 SGHAT and CDR2 FQNNGV. The CDR3 consists of 18 residues. V was clipped by 0 bases and J by 3 bases; unmatched bases: 9. The CDR3 DNA reads as TGTGCCAGCAGCTTAGAGGTGACTAGCGGGAGCAAAGTCTACGAGCAGTACTTC. Translating gives CASSLEVTSGSKVYEQYF.

Ten or more counts support this clonotype. The chain carries TRBV7-7 and TRBJ2-3, with D hard to call. The CDR3 length is 15 residues. The V and J ends lost 0 bases and 4 bases respectively, with 11 bases between them. Germline V gives CDR1 SSHAT, CDR2 FNYEAQ (reference sequence). This chain's CDR3 is CASSLAGSGPDTQYF. In nucleotides, the CDR3 is TGTGCCAGCAGCTTAGCGGGTTCCGGACCAGATACGCAGTATTTT.

This clonotype was counted at least ten times. J is TRBJ2-7 and V is TRBV5-1; 8 nucleotides line up with TRBD2. Germline CDR1 and CDR2: SGHRS and YFSETQ. The length of the CDR3 is 14 residues. V gave up 3 bases and J gave up 4 bases; unmatched junction bases: 6. CDR3 DNA sequence: TGCGCCAGCAGCTCGGGACTAGAGCCTTACGAGCAGTACTTC. Translated, it gives CASSSGLEPYEQYF. Combining the CDR3 with reference TRBV5-1 and TRBJ2-7 gives the whole variable domain KAGVTQTPRYLIKTRGQQVTLSCSPISGHRSVSWYQQTPGQGLQFLFEYFSETQRNKGNFPGRFSGRQFSNSRSEMNVSTLELGDSALYLCASSSGLEPYEQYFGPGTRLTVT.

Regarding this clonotype: The junction differs from germline at one of its ends, possibly a read error. The gene calls are TRBV5-4 and TRBJ2-2; no firm D call. Germline-derived CDR1 and CDR2 are SGHNT and YYREEE (reference sequence). The CDR3 has 14 residues. CDR3 sequence: CPSSMEGNPGELFF. The CDR3 DNA reads TGTCCCAGCAGCATGGAAGGAAATCCCGGGGAGCTGTTTTTT.

This clonotype was detected only a few times. This chain links TRBV19 with TRBJ2-1; D not resolved. V was clipped by 5 bases and J by 7 bases, with 12 bases between them. This CDR3 has 13 residues. Germline CDR1 is LNHDA and CDR2 is SQIVND (reference sequence). CDR3 sequence (DNA): TGTGCCAGTAGTCAAACCCCCTTAAATGAGCAGTTCTTC. It yields the protein CASSQTPLNEQFF.

This rearrangement joins TRBV5-5 to TRBJ2-5, with TRBD2 identical over 7 bases. The CDR3 is 14 amino acids. V shed 4 bases, J shed 1 base, and the junction held 4 bases outside the gene matches. Germline CDR1 SGHKS, CDR2 YYEKEE (reference sequence). The CDR3 region is CASSPSGSQETQYF. The CDR3 region has the DNA TGTGCCAGCAGCCCTAGCGGCAGCCAAGAGACCCAGTACTTC.

This clonotype has ten or more counts. The V and J genes are TRBV3-1 and TRBJ2-5; 10 bases fit TRBD2. CDR1 and CDR2 from the germline V gene are LGHDT and YNNKEL (reference sequence). The CDR3 sequence is 16 residues long. With V trimmed by 3 bases and J by 0 bases, 4 bases remained unmatched. CDR3: CASSQGLATNQETQYF. The CDR3 DNA follows: TGTGCCAGCAGCCAGGGACTAGCGACGAACCAAGAGACCCAGTACTTC.

This clonotype was found many times. This rearrangement joins TRBV20-1 to TRBJ2-7; a weak D match, TRBD1 (6 bases). The CDR3 loop spans 12 amino acids. CDR1 DFQATT and CDR2 SNEGSKA come from the germline V gene (reference sequence). V lost 3 bases to trimming and J lost 6 bases, with 12 bases between them. The CDR3, as DNA: TGCAGTGCTAGCCGGGAACAGGGCGAGCAGTACTTC. Translating it yields CSASREQGEQYF.

This clonotype was found many times. The chain combines TRBV11-2 with TRBJ2-1, with D hard to call. The CDR3 has 14 residues. V lost 0 bases to trimming and J lost 10 bases, with 13 bases between them. The germline V gene encodes CDR1 SGHAT and CDR2 FQNNGV. The CDR3 sequence is CASSLDFGFGEQFF. CDR3 in DNA: TGTGCCAGCAGCTTAGATTTCGGATTCGGGGAGCAGTTCTTC.

This clonotype has at least ten counts. This chain links TRBV27 with TRBJ2-5; 7 bases agree with TRBD1. This CDR3 has 12 amino acids. The ends lost 8 bases at V and 4 bases at J; junction bases unmatched: 4. Germline lookup yields CDR1 MNHEY and CDR2 SMNVEV (reference sequence). The CDR3: CASRQGLETQYF. CDR3 nucleotides: TGTGCCAGCCGACAGGGTCTAGAGACCCAGTACTTC.

This clonotype has a count of ten or more. The chain recombines TRBV20-1 with TRBJ2-5; TRBD2 aligns across 9 bases. The germline CDR1 and CDR2 sequences are DFQATT and SNEGSKA (reference sequence). The CDR3 is 16 residues long. After removal of 1 base from V and 2 bases from J, the junction contained 8 bases not matched to a gene. As DNA, the CDR3 is TGCAGTGCTAGAGGATTAGCGGGAGTAGGGCAAGAGACCCAGTACTTC. As protein: CSARGLAGVGQETQYF.